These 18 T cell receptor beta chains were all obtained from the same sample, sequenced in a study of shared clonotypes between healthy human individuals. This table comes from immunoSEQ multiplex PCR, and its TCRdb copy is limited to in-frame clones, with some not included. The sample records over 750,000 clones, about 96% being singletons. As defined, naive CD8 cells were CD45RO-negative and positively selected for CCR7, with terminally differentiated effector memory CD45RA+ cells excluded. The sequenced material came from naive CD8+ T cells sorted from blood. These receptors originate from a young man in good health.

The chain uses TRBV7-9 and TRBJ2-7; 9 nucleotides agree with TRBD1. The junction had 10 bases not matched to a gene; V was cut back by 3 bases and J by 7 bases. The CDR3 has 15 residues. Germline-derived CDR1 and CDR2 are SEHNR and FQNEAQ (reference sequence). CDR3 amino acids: CASSFIGQGTREQYF. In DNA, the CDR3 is TGTGCCAGCAGCTTTATAGGACAGGGGACGAGGGAGCAGTACTTC.

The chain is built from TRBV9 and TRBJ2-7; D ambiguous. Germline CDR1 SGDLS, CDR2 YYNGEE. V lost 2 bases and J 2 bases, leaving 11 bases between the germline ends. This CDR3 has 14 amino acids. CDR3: CASSVSVGTYEQYF. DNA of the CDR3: TGTGCCAGCAGCGTCTCTGTGGGAACCTACGAGCAGTACTTC.

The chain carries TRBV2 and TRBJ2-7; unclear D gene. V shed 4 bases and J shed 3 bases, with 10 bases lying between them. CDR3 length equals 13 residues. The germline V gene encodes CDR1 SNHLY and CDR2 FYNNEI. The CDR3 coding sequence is TGTGCCAGCAGTGTGGGCCCTCTCTACGAGCAGTACTTC. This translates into CASSVGPLYEQYF.

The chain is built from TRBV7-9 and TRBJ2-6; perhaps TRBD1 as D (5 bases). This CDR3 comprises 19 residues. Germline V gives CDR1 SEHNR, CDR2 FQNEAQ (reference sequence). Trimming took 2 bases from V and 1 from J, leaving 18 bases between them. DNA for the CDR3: TGTGCCAGCAGCTTACGCTCGGGTACAGGCCAGTCTGGGGCCAACGTCCTGACTTTC. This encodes CASSLRSGTGQSGANVLTF.

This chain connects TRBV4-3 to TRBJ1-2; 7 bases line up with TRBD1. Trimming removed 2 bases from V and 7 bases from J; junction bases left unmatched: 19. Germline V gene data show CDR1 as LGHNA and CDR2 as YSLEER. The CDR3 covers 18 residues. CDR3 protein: CASSQSRTGNFLYFGYTF. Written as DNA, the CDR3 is TGCGCCAGCAGCCAAAGCAGGACAGGAAATTTCTTGTATTTTGGCTACACCTTC.

CDR3 nucleotides: TGCGCCAGCAGTGAAGGTCCGGACACTGAAGCTTTCTTT. Protein product: CASSEGPDTEAFF. V and J are TRBV10-1 and TRBJ1-1; D is unresolved. V was trimmed by 3 bases and J by 3 bases, leaving 8 bases between them. The CDR3 has 13 residues. Germline CDR1 and CDR2: WNHNN and SYGVQD (reference sequence).

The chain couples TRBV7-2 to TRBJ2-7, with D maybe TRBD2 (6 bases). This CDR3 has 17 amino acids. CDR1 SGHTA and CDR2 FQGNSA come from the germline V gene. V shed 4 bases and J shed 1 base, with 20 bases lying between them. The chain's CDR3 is CASSSPPWTNPSYEQYF. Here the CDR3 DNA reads TGTGCCAGCAGCTCACCGCCCTGGACTAACCCTTCCTACGAGCAGTACTTC.

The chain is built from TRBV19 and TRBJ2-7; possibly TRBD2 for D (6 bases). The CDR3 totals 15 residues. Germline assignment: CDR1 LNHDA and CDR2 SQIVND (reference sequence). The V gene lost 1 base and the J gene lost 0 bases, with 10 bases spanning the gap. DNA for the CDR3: TGTGCCAGTAGTATAGGAGGAGGGAGCTCCTACGAGCAGTACTTC. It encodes CASSIGGGSSYEQYF.

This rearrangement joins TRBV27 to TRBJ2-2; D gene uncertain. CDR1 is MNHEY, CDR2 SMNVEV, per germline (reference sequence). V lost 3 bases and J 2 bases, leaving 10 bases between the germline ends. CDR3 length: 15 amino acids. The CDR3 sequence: CASSFETQNTGELFF. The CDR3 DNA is TGTGCCAGCAGTTTTGAGACTCAAAACACCGGGGAGCTGTTTTTT.

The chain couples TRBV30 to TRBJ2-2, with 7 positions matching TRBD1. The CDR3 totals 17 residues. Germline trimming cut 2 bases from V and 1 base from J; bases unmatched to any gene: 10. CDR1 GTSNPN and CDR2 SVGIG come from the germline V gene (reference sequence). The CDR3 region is CAWSHATTGRNTGELFF. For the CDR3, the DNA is TGTGCCTGGAGTCACGCAACGACAGGGCGGAACACCGGGGAGCTGTTTTTT. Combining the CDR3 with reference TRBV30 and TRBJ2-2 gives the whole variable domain SQTIHQWPATLVQPVGSPLSLECTVEGTSNPNLYWYRQAAGRGLQLLFYSVGIGQISSEVPQNLSASRPQDRQFILSSKKLLLSDSGFYLCAWSHATTGRNTGELFFGEGSRLTVL.

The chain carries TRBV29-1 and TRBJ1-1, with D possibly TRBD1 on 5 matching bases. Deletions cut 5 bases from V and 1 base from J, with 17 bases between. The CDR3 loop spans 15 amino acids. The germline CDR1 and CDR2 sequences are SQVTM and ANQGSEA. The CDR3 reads CSVPGRGERNTEAFF. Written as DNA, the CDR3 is TGCAGCGTTCCCGGGAGGGGAGAAAGGAACACTGAAGCTTTCTTT.

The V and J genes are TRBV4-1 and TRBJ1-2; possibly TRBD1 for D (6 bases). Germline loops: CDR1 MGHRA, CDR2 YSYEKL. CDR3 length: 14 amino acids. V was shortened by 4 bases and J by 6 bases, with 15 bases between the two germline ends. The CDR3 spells CASSPWEGVDGYTF. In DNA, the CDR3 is TGCGCCAGCAGCCCCTGGGAGGGGGTTGATGGCTACACCTTC.

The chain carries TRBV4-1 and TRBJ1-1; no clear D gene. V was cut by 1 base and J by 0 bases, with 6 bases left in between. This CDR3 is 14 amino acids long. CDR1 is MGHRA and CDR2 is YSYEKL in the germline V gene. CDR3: CASSQAGLNTEAFF. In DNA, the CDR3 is TGCGCCAGCAGCCAAGCAGGACTGAACACTGAAGCTTTCTTT.

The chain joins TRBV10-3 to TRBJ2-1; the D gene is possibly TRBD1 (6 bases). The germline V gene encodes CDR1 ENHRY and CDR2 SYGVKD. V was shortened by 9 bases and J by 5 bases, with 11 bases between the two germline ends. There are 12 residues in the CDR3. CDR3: CAIGGVDNEQFF. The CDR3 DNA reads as TGTGCCATAGGGGGTGTTGACAATGAGCAGTTCTTC.

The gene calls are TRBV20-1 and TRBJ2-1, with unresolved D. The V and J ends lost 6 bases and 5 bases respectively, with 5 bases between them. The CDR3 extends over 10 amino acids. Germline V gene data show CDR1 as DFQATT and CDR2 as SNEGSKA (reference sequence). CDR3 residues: CSAFHNEQFF. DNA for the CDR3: TGCAGTGCGTTTCACAATGAGCAGTTCTTC.

The CDR3 nucleotides read TGTGCCAGCAACCTAAGAACCGGGACCTACGAGCAGTACTTC. The encoded protein is CASNLRTGTYEQYF. The chain employs TRBV11-2 and TRBJ2-7; TRBD2 is a possible D gene (5 bases). The length of the CDR3 is 14 residues. CDR1 and CDR2 (germline): SGHAT, FQNNGV. V lost 7 bases and J 2 bases, leaving 15 bases between the germline ends.

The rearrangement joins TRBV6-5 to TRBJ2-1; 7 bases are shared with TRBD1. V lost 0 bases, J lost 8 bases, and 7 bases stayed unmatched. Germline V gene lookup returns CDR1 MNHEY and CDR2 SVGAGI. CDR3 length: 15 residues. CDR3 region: CASSYSTGADDEQFF. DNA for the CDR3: TGTGCCAGCAGTTACTCTACAGGGGCGGATGATGAGCAGTTCTTC.

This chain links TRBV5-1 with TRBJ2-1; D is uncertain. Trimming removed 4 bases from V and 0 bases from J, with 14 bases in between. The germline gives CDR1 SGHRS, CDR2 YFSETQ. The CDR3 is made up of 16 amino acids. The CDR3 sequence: CASSRELVSSYNEQFF. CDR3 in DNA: TGCGCCAGCAGCCGTGAACTGGTCAGCTCCTACAATGAGCAGTTCTTC.